This TCR beta chain is from a study of OX40 agonist ivuxolimab in advanced cancers. Clones were sequenced by immunoSEQ multiplex PCR, and TCRdb holds only the in-frame ones, with some missing. The sample shows tens of thousands of clones, 75% to 95% of them seen only once. V dropped 4 bases and J dropped 0 bases, with 10 bases sitting between them. The germline CDR1 and CDR2 sequences are GTSNPN and SVGIG (reference sequence). The CDR3 runs 14 residues. The clonotype was recovered from an adult with an advanced solid tumor such as melanoma, head and neck, liver or kidney cancer. Material: CD4+ or CD8+ T cells sorted from blood, obtained in a trial of the OX40 agonist ivuxolimab. This chain joins TRBV30 and TRBJ1-3, with D hard to call. The CDR3 loop is CAWMGSRSGNTIYF. DNA for the CDR3: TGTGCCTGGATGGGGAGCCGCTCTGGAAACACCATATATTTT.